This TCR beta chain originates from a study of T cells in Graves' hyperthyroidism and ophthalmopathy. Germline CDR1 is MGHRA and CDR2 is YSYEKL. This CDR3 has 15 residues. V lost 1 base, J lost 2 bases, and 11 bases lay in between. PBMCs were sourced from less than 12 ml fresh peripheral blood. TCR beta CDR3 regions were amplified from RNA transcripts. The study used the HTBI primer set for a first-round RT-PCR of the TCR CDR3. TCRdb analysed the multiplex PCR reads with MiXCR anew, one entry per CDR3 protein. The data hold fewer than 550,000 distinct CDR3 sequences, with approximately 25% observed a single time. This clonotype was picked up many times. Its target is unknown. The study, taken as a whole, reports: Median prediction lead before ophthalmopathy onset was about 6.5 months with the model. Most thyroid-expanded clonotypes above 0.001 were also found in blood.

The sequence came from a woman under 40 with Graves' ophthalmopathy. The specimen sequenced was blood. The chain recombines TRBV4-1 with TRBJ1-2, with D possibly TRBD1 on 6 matching bases. CDR3 coding DNA: TGCGCCAGCAGCCAAGCAGGGGAAGTGAACTATGGCTACACCTTC. This gives the protein CASSQAGEVNYGYTF.